Listed below are T cell receptor beta chains from one sample, sequenced in a study of T cell responses to AZD1222 COVID-19 vaccine. Generated by immunoSEQ multiplex PCR, the TCRdb table keeps only in-frame clones and is missing some. In the table there are approximately 68,000 clones, around 86% of which are singletons. The material sequenced was peripheral blood, taken on day 0 of AZD1222 vaccination. The receptor set was obtained from an adult in good health. Each CDR3 is given with its conserved first and last residue. Each record gives: V gene, J gene, clone size, D gene, CDR3 DNA, CDR3 protein. D genes are given only for firm matches. The size of a clone is reported for some rows only, either as once, few or many, or as a class for expanded clones.

V gene: TRBV10-2
J gene: TRBJ2-3
clone size: NA
D gene: TRBD2
CDR3 DNA: TGCGCCAGCAACACGGGACTACTAAGCGCGCAGTATTTT
CDR3 protein: CASNTGLLSAQYF

V gene: TRBV28
J gene: TRBJ1-2
clone size: NA
D gene: NA
CDR3 DNA: TGTGCCATCACACGATCCGGGATGAAAAGCTATGGCTACACCTTC
CDR3 protein: CAITRSGMKSYGYTF

V gene: TRBV6-5
J gene: TRBJ1-4
clone size: NA
D gene: NA
CDR3 DNA: TGTGCCAGCGGGGCCGGGACGGCAACTAATGAAAAACTGTTTTTT
CDR3 protein: CASGAGTATNEKLFF

V gene: TRBV28
J gene: TRBJ1-2
clone size: few
D gene: TRBD1
CDR3 DNA: TGTGCCAGCAGGCTCCCTGAAGGGACAGGGATTAACTATGGCTACACCTTC
CDR3 protein: CASRLPEGTGINYGYTF

V gene: TRBV12-5
J gene: TRBJ1-1
clone size: once
D gene: NA
CDR3 DNA: TGTGCTAGTGGTTTAACGCCGGGACAAGCTTTCTTT
CDR3 protein: CASGLTPGQAFF

V gene: TRBV10-1
J gene: TRBJ2-3
clone size: once
D gene: NA
CDR3 DNA: TGCGCCAGCAGCGGGAGGCAGGGGGCAGATACGCAGTATTTT
CDR3 protein: CASSGRQGADTQYF

V gene: TRBV5-1
J gene: TRBJ1-4
clone size: NA
D gene: NA
CDR3 DNA: TGCGCCAGCAGCCTCCGAGGCAGGAGGGATGAAAAACTGTTTTTT
CDR3 protein: CASSLRGRRDEKLFF

V gene: TRBV28
J gene: TRBJ2-7
clone size: NA
D gene: NA
CDR3 DNA: TGTGCCAGCAGGTTCCGGGACGCCCAAGGGTCCGAGCAGTACTTC
CDR3 protein: CASRFRDAQGSEQYF

V gene: TRBV18
J gene: TRBJ2-1
clone size: NA
D gene: TRBD2
CDR3 DNA: TGTGCCAGCTCACGAGGACTAGCGCCCTACAATGAGCAGTTCTTC
CDR3 protein: CASSRGLAPYNEQFF

V gene: TRBV30
J gene: TRBJ2-3
clone size: NA
D gene: NA
CDR3 DNA: TGTGCCTGGAGCCGAGGTGGCGCAGGGACCACAGATACGCAGTATTTT
CDR3 protein: CAWSRGGAGTTDTQYF

V gene: TRBV5-4
J gene: TRBJ2-7
clone size: NA
D gene: TRBD1
CDR3 DNA: TGTGCCAGCAGCTTGGCCGCGGGACAGGGACTCTACGAGCAGTACTTC
CDR3 protein: CASSLAAGQGLYEQYF

V gene: TRBV12-3/TRBV12-4
J gene: TRBJ2-3
clone size: once
D gene: NA
CDR3 DNA: TGTGCCAGCAGCCTCTTTCGGCATACGCAGTATTTT
CDR3 protein: CASSLFRHTQYF

V gene: TRBV20-1
J gene: TRBJ2-7
clone size: once
D gene: NA
CDR3 DNA: TGCAGTGCTAGTGTCAGGGAGTACGAGCAGTACTTC
CDR3 protein: CSASVREYEQYF

V gene: TRBV5-1
J gene: TRBJ2-1
clone size: NA
D gene: TRBD1
CDR3 DNA: TGCGCCAGCAGCGGGGGAGACAGGGATGAGCAGTTCTTC
CDR3 protein: CASSGGDRDEQFF

V gene: TRBV19
J gene: TRBJ1-2
clone size: NA
D gene: NA
CDR3 DNA: TGTGCCAGTAGTTTTAACCCGGGGGGAGCCTATGGCTACACCTTC
CDR3 protein: CASSFNPGGAYGYTF

V gene: TRBV3-1/TRBV3-2
J gene: TRBJ1-5
clone size: NA
D gene: NA
CDR3 DNA: TGTGCCAGCAGCCAGGTCCTCAATCAGCCCCAGCATTTT
CDR3 protein: CASSQVLNQPQHF